This T cell receptor (beta chain) was found in a study of regulatory T cells in long-lasting Graves disease. Described time point: newly diagnosed GD, antithyroid drugs for less than 3 months. Isolated PBMC RNA provided the starting material for the TCR library. Trimming stripped 0 bases from V and 7 bases from J, with 15 bases between. The CDR3 is 15 amino acids. The germline CDR1 and CDR2 sequences are GTSNPN and SVGIG (reference sequence). Building the TCR beta libraries relied on iRepertoire HTBI primers, and CDR3 regions underwent Arm-PCR. TCRdb re-called the multiplex PCR reads through MiXCR, storing one row per CDR3 protein. The table lists around 500,000 distinct CDR3 sequences, around 12% of them singletons. This clonotype was seen at least ten times. These data are also associated with another study on T cells in Graves' hyperthyroidism and ophthalmopathy.

This TCR was sampled from a woman in her twenties or thirties with Graves disease. This specimen consisted of peripheral blood mononuclear cells (PBMCs), obtained at new diagnosis, from a patient treated with antithyroid drugs. The rearrangement uses TRBV30 and TRBJ1-4; TRBD1 might be the D (6 bases). The CDR3 DNA follows: TGTGCCTGGAGTGTAAACCCTGGACAGTTTGAAAAACTGTTTTTT. Encoded protein: CAWSVNPGQFEKLFF.